The source of this TCR beta chain is a study of shared clonotypes between healthy human individuals. Germline CDR1 reads SQVTM; CDR2 reads ANQGSEA. V dropped 4 bases and J dropped 7; count of bases not matched to a gene: 6. This CDR3 is 13 amino acids long. Produced via immunoSEQ multiplex PCR; TCRdb's table is partial and in-frame only. The sample includes about 340,000 clones, roughly 80% of them seen just once. The TCR comes from a man in his thirties or forties in good health. The chain joins TRBV29-1 to TRBJ2-1; the match to TRBD2 covers 8 bases. The source material was memory CD4+ T cells sorted from blood. Subset specified: CD45RA-negative fraction. Here the CDR3 DNA reads TGCAGCGTTGTGAGACTAGCGAGGAATGAGCAGTTCTTC. It codes for CSVVRLARNEQFF.